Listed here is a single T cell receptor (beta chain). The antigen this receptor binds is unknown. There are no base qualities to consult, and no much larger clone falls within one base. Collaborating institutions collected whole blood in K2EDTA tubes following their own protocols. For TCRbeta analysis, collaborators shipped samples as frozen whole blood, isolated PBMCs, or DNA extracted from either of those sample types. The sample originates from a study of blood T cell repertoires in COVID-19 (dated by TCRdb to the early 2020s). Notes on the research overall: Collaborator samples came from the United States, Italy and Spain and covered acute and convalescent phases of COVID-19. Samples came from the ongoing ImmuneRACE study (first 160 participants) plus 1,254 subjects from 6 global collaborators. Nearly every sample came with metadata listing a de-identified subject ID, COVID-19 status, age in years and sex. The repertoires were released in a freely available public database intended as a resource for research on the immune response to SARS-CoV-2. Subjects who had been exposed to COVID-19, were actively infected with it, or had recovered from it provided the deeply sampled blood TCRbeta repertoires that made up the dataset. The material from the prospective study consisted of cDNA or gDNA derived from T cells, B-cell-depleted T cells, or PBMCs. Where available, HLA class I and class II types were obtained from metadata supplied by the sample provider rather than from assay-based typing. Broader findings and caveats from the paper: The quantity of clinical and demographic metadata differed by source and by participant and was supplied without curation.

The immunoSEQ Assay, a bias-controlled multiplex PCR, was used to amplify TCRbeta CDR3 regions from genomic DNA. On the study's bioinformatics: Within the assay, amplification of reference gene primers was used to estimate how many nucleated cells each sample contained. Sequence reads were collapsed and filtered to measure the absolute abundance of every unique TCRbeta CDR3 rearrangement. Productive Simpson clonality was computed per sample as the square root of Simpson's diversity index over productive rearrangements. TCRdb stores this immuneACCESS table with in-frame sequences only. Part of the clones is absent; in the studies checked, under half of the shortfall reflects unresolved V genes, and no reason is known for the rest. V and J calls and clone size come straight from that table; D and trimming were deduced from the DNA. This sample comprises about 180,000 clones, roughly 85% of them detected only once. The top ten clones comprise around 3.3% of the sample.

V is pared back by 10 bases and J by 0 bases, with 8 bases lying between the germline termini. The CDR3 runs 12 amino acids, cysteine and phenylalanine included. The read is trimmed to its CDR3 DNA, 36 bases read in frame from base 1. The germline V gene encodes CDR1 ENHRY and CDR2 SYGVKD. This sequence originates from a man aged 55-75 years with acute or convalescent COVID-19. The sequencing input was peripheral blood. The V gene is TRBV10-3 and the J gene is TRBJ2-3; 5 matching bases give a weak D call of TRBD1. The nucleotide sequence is TGTGCCACGCAGGGTAGCACAGATACGCAGTATTTT. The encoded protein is CATQGSTDTQYF.